These 14 T cell receptor beta chains were sequenced from one sample in a study of OX40 agonist ivuxolimab in advanced cancers. Method: immunoSEQ multiplex PCR; TCRdb's copy keeps in-frame clones and lacks some. This table has tens of thousands of clones, over 75% appearing once. The starting material was CD4+ or CD8+ T cells sorted from blood, obtained in a trial of the OX40 agonist ivuxolimab. The receptors originated from an adult with an advanced solid tumor such as melanoma, head and neck, liver or kidney cancer.

The chain joins TRBV27 to TRBJ2-1; 9 positions match TRBD2. V was pared by 4 bases and J by 5 bases, with 15 bases of the junction left unmatched. The CDR3 length is 18 residues. Germline CDR1 MNHEY, CDR2 SMNVEV (reference sequence). The CDR3 DNA is TGTGCCAGCAGTTCCCGCCTAGCGGGGCCCCGCCTGAACAATGAGCAGTTCTTC. It specifies CASSSRLAGPRLNNEQFF.

The chain carries TRBV4-3 and TRBJ2-5; D gene uncertain. Germline-derived CDR1 and CDR2 are LGHNA and YSLEER. V lost 0 bases, J lost 1 base, and 9 bases lay in between. The CDR3 length is 15 residues. The CDR3 DNA sequence: TGCGCCAGCAGCCAAGATGTGGGCCTCCAAGAGACCCAGTACTTC. Its protein product is CASSQDVGLQETQYF.

The V call is TRBV19, the J call TRBJ2-5; 10 bases align to TRBD1. CDR1 and CDR2 (germline): LNHDA, SQIVND (reference sequence). V shed 6 bases, J shed 4 bases, and the junction held 8 bases outside the gene matches. This CDR3 has 15 residues. CDR3 bases: TGTGCCAGTAGACCAGGGACAGGGGTTTCAGAGACCCAGTACTTC. It yields the protein CASRPGTGVSETQYF. The whole variable domain, remainder taken from reference TRBV19 and TRBJ2-5, is DGGITQSPKYLFRKEGQNVTLSCEQNLNHDAMYWYRQDPGQGLRLIYYSQIVNDFQKGDIAEGYSVSREKKESFPLTVTSAQKNPTAFYLCASRPGTGVSETQYFGPGTRLLVL.

The rearrangement joins TRBV7-9 to TRBJ1-2; D unresolved. Trimming took off 1 base at V and 5 bases at J, with 11 bases between the two ends. The CDR3 contains 14 residues. Germline V gene sequence: CDR1 SEHNR, CDR2 FQNEAQ (reference sequence). Here the CDR3 DNA reads TGTGCCAGCAGCTTAGACCCCCCCCGGTATGGCTACACCTTC. Protein product: CASSLDPPRYGYTF.

The V gene is TRBV9, the J gene TRBJ2-7; D remains ambiguous. The V and J ends lost 3 bases and 5 bases respectively, with 15 bases between them. Per germline, CDR1 SGDLS and CDR2 YYNGEE. The CDR3 runs to 14 residues. CDR3 DNA sequence: TGTGCCAGCAGCGGCGGTGGGGTCTGGGACGAGCAGTACTTC. It yields the protein CASSGGGVWDEQYF.

This sequence joins TRBV7-9 and TRBJ2-7; D might be TRBD1 (5 bases). Germline V CDR1 and CDR2: SEHNR, FQNEAQ (reference sequence). This CDR3 is 12 amino acids long. Trimming took 4 bases from V and 7 from J, leaving 11 bases between them. CDR3 coding DNA: TGTGCCAGCAGCTGGGGAACAGGTGAGCAGTACTTC. This sequence encodes CASSWGTGEQYF.

The chain employs TRBV6-1 and TRBJ2-1; D gene unclear. V gave up 1 base and J gave up 7 bases, with 5 bases separating them. This CDR3 is 12 amino acids long. Germline CDR1 reads MNHNS; CDR2 reads SASEGT. This CDR3 is CASSEVVNEQFF. CDR3 bases: TGTGCCAGCAGTGAAGTTGTAAATGAGCAGTTCTTC.

CDR3 sequence reads: CASSQTGYHGYTF. CDR3 DNA: TGTGCCAGCAGCCAGACAGGGTACCATGGCTACACCTTC. The chain joins TRBV7-6 to TRBJ1-2, with 7 bases lining up with TRBD1. The V segment lost 5 bases and the J segment 6 bases; nucleotides outside the gene matches: 6. The CDR3 runs 13 residues. Germline loops: CDR1 SGHVS, CDR2 FNYEAQ.

This chain connects TRBV4-3 to TRBJ2-4; weak D call: TRBD1 (6 bases). The CDR3 is 14 amino acids. In germline, CDR1 is LGHNA, CDR2 YSLEER. V was cut by 2 bases and J by 10 bases, with 15 bases left in between. For the CDR3, the DNA is TGCGCCAGCAGCCAAAGGACAGACCCAAGAATTCAGTACTTC. It yields the protein CASSQRTDPRIQYF.

The genes are TRBV29-1 and TRBJ2-7; D remains unclear. The germline gives CDR1 SQVTM, CDR2 ANQGSEA. This CDR3 has 15 residues. Trimming removed 4 bases from V and 0 bases from J, with 16 bases in between. The CDR3 DNA reads TGCAGCGTTGCCGGTGAGCTAAAAAGCTCCTACGAGCAGTACTTC. Its protein product is CSVAGELKSSYEQYF.

The chain has TRBV19 and TRBJ1-2; D not certain. CDR1 is LNHDA and CDR2 is SQIVND in the germline V gene (reference sequence). The V end lost 0 bases, the J end lost 2 bases, and 4 bases lay between the germline ends. This CDR3 is built from 13 residues. CDR3 amino acids: CASSIDDNYGYTF. In DNA form, the CDR3 reads TGTGCCAGTAGTATAGATGACAACTATGGCTACACCTTC.

This chain links TRBV19 with TRBJ1-1; D not certain. The CDR3 runs 12 residues. Germline V gives CDR1 LNHDA, CDR2 SQIVND (reference sequence). Trimming took off 6 bases at V and 7 bases at J, with 12 bases between the two ends. CDR3 amino acids: CASRMGGNEAFF. CDR3 in DNA: TGTGCCAGTAGAATGGGAGGGAATGAAGCTTTCTTT.

The chain recombines TRBV5-1 with TRBJ2-7, with a possible D match to TRBD1 (5 bases). V lost 0 bases and J lost 3, with 13 bases in between. The germline V gene has CDR1 SGHRS and CDR2 YFSETQ. This CDR3 is built from 15 residues. In nucleotides, the CDR3 is TGCGCCAGCAGCTTGGTTCAGGGAATACTCTACGAGCAGTACTTC. Amino acid sequence: CASSLVQGILYEQYF.

The rearrangement links TRBV7-9 to TRBJ1-4; 9 positions agree with TRBD1. Germline V gene sequence: CDR1 SEHNR, CDR2 FQNEAQ (reference sequence). The CDR3 length is 16 residues. The junction had 9 bases not matched to a gene; V was cut back by 2 bases and J by 8 bases. The DNA for the CDR3 is TGTGCCAGCAGCTTATCTACCGGGACAGGGCTGGAAAAACTGTTTTTT. It translates to CASSLSTGTGLEKLFF. The variable domain in full, completed from reference TRBV7-9 and TRBJ1-4, reads DTGVSQNPRHKITKRGQNVTFRCDPISEHNRLYWYRQTLGQGPEFLTYFQNEAQLEKSRLLSDRFSAERPKGSFSTLEIQRTEQGDSAMYLCASSLSTGTGLEKLFFGSGTQLSVL.